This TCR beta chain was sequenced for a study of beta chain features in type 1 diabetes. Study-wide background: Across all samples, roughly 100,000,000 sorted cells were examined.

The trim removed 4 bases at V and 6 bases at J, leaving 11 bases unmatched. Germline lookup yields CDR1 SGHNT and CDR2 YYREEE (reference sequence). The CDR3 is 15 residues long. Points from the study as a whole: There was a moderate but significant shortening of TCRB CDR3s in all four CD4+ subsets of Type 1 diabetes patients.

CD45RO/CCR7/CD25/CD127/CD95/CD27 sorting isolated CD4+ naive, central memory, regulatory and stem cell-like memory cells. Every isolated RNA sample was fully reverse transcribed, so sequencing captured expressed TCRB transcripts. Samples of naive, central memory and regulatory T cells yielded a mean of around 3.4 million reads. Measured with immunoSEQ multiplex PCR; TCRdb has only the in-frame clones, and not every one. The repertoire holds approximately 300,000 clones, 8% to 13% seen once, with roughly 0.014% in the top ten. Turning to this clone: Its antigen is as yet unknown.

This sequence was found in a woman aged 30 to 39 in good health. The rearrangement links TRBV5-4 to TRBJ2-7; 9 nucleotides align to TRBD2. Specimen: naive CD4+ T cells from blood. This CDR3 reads CASSRSGSPTFEQYF. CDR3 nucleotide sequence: TGTGCCAGCAGCCGTAGCGGGAGCCCTACGTTCGAGCAGTACTTC.